Shown below are 26 T cell receptor beta chains from a single sample sequenced in a study of shared clonotypes between healthy human individuals. The table came from immunoSEQ multiplex PCR; TCRdb's copy has only in-frame clones and leaves some out. This table holds around 990,000 clones, about 80% found once. The sample consisted of memory CD4+ T cells from PBMCs. This sample's subset: CD45RA-negative fraction. Receptors originate from a man aged 18 to 30 in good health. Some clones in this sample may be carry-over from other donors' samples.

V usage is TRBV10-3 and J usage is TRBJ2-1; no reliable D call. The germline CDR1 and CDR2 sequences are ENHRY and SYGVKD. Trimming left V 7 bases short and J 5 bases short, with 12 bases between. This CDR3 has 13 amino acids. CDR3 region: CAINPATHNEQFF. CDR3 coding DNA: TGTGCCATCAACCCGGCGACCCACAATGAGCAGTTCTTC.

The table lists this clone with a few counts. Other DNA sequences in the sample encode the same CDR3. The V call is TRBV6-5, the J call TRBJ1-2; 8 positions match TRBD1. CDR1 and CDR2 (germline): MNHEY, SVGAGI. The J segment lost 8 bases and the V segment lost 4 bases, leaving 6 bases of the junction unmatched. CDR3 length equals 13 residues. CDR3 region: CASSSGTGRGYTF. The CDR3 nucleotides read TGTGCCAGCAGTTCCGGGACAGGCCGGGGCTACACCTTC.

This sequence joins TRBV4-3 and TRBJ2-7; D remains ambiguous. The CDR3 has 15 amino acids. CDR1 and CDR2 from the germline V gene are LGHNA and YSLEER. Trimming cost V 0 bases and J 4 bases, with 13 bases left between them. CDR3 region: CASSQEEREGYEQYF. The CDR3, as DNA: TGCGCCAGCAGCCAAGAGGAAAGGGAAGGGTACGAGCAGTACTTC.

The V gene is TRBV7-2, the J gene TRBJ2-3, with 9 bases that match TRBD2. V lost 2 bases, J lost 0 bases, and 6 bases stayed unmatched. This CDR3 comprises 17 residues. Germline assignment: CDR1 SGHTA and CDR2 FQGNSA. As DNA, the CDR3 is TGTGCCAGCAGCTTAAGGTTCGCGGGAGGGAGCACAGATACGCAGTATTTT. Protein product: CASSLRFAGGSTDTQYF.

The V call is TRBV28, the J call TRBJ2-1; 9 bases match TRBD1. Per the germline V gene, CDR1 is MDHEN and CDR2 is SYDVKM. This CDR3 region has 15 residues. After removal of 6 bases from V and 5 bases from J, the junction contained 8 bases not matched to a gene. The DNA of the CDR3 is TGTGCCAGCAGCTTTCCGGGACAGGGTCACAATGAGCAGTTCTTC. Amino acids: CASSFPGQGHNEQFF.

V usage is TRBV2 and J usage is TRBJ1-3; no reliable D call. CDR3 size: 13 residues. V was shortened by 9 bases and J by 0 bases, with 9 bases between the two germline ends. The germline V gene has CDR1 SNHLY and CDR2 FYNNEI. The CDR3 loop is CASNEGSGNTIYF. The CDR3 DNA is TGTGCCAGTAACGAGGGCTCTGGAAACACCATATATTTT.

V and J are TRBV5-1 and TRBJ1-1, with D tentatively TRBD1 (5 bases). Germline V gene sequence: CDR1 SGHRS, CDR2 YFSETQ. V was trimmed by 3 bases and J by 1 base, leaving 10 bases between them. This CDR3 has 14 residues. CDR3 region: CASSSTATNTEAFF. The CDR3, as DNA: TGCGCCAGCAGCTCGACAGCAACGAACACTGAAGCTTTCTTT.

This CDR3 reads CASANPQRGTYEQYF. DNA of the CDR3: TGTGCCAGCGCCAACCCCCAGCGGGGGACCTACGAGCAGTACTTC. V and J are TRBV27 and TRBJ2-7; 8 bases agree with TRBD2. The CDR3 consists of 15 residues. Losses at the gene ends were 8 bases for V and 2 bases for J; bases not matched to a gene: 11. Germline-derived CDR1 and CDR2 are MNHEY and SMNVEV (reference sequence).

The chain links TRBV4-2 to TRBJ2-3, with D possibly being TRBD1 (5 bases). Per germline, CDR1 LGHNA and CDR2 YNFKEQ. Trimming removed 4 bases at V and 3 bases at J, with 23 bases between. The length of the CDR3 is 18 residues. CDR3 in amino acids: CASSPKGWAGPTTDTQYF. CDR3 DNA: TGTGCCAGCAGCCCGAAGGGGTGGGCAGGGCCGACTACAGATACGCAGTATTTT.

Remarks on this clone: A far larger clone is just one base off, so this is likely a read error. This specimen includes other DNA sequences encoding the same CDR3. The chain recombines TRBV28 with TRBJ2-5; D is unresolved. V was pared by 3 bases and J by 3 bases, with 2 bases between. The CDR3 has 11 amino acids. CDR1 and CDR2 (germline): MDHEN, SYDVKM. Written as DNA, the CDR3 is TGTGCCAGCAGTTTTGAAGAGACCCAGTACTTC. Residues: CASSFEETQYF.

The chain employs TRBV6-4 and TRBJ2-3; no clear D gene. Germline V gene data show CDR1 as MRHNA and CDR2 as SNTAGT. Between the trimmed V and J ends, which lost 0 bases and 3 bases, there was a span of 7 bases. The CDR3 sequence is 14 residues long. CDR3 DNA: TGTGCCAGCAGTGACTCGGCCGGGACAGATACGCAGTATTTT. Protein product: CASSDSAGTDTQYF.

The table lists this clone with many counts. The chain links TRBV7-9 to TRBJ1-2; D remains ambiguous. CDR3 length equals 13 residues. Deletions cut 4 bases from V and 6 bases from J, with 12 bases between. Germline V CDR1 and CDR2: SEHNR, FQNEAQ (reference sequence). The chain's CDR3 is CASSSAGAHGYTF. The CDR3 DNA reads TGTGCCAGCAGCTCCGCAGGCGCTCATGGCTACACCTTC.

As concerns this clone: A far larger clone is just one base off, so this is likely a read error. The V call is TRBV27, the J call TRBJ1-1, with D perhaps TRBD1 (5 bases). The V gene lost 4 bases and the J gene lost 1 base, with 16 bases spanning the gap. Germline loops: CDR1 MNHEY, CDR2 SMNVEV (reference sequence). CDR3 length: 16 amino acids. The CDR3 is CASSSLRDGGNTEAFF. CDR3 nucleotide sequence: TGTGCCAGCAGTTCTCTCCGGGACGGGGGGAACACTGAAGCTTTCTTT.

This rearrangement joins TRBV29-1 to TRBJ1-2, with D unresolved. Germline values: CDR1 SQVTM, CDR2 ANQGSEA. The CDR3 spans 12 residues. The V end lost 4 bases, the J end lost 8 bases, and 14 bases lay between the germline ends. The CDR3 protein is CSVVVLPFGYTF. For the CDR3, the DNA is TGCAGCGTTGTTGTCCTTCCCTTCGGCTACACCTTC.

The genes are TRBV5-1 and TRBJ2-7, with unresolved D. This CDR3 has 15 amino acids. Germline assignment: CDR1 SGHRS and CDR2 YFSETQ. Trimming cost V 0 bases and J 2 bases, with 12 bases left between them. CDR3 region: CASSLESITTYEQYF. In DNA form, the CDR3 reads TGCGCCAGCAGCTTGGAGTCTATAACCACCTACGAGCAGTACTTC.

This chain connects TRBV7-2 to TRBJ1-5; TRBD1 matches at 8 bases. Germline V gene sequence: CDR1 SGHTA, CDR2 FQGNSA. The CDR3 spans 14 residues. With 5 bases clipped from V and 7 bases from J, the junction kept 7 bases outside the gene matches. This CDR3 is CASSRDRGEQPQHF. The CDR3 region has the DNA TGTGCCAGCAGCCGAGACAGGGGCGAACAGCCCCAGCATTTT.

V usage is TRBV10-1 and J usage is TRBJ2-7; D might be TRBD1 or TRBD2, each matching 6 bases. CDR1 is WNHNN, CDR2 SYGVQD, per germline (reference sequence). The CDR3 extends over 15 amino acids. Trimming stripped 6 bases from V and 4 bases from J, with 19 bases between. The CDR3, as DNA: TGCGCCAGCAGCAAGGAAGAACAGGGAGGTTACGAGCAGTACTTC. Protein product: CASSKEEQGGYEQYF.

This clone was seen more than once but under ten times. The J gene is TRBJ2-5, the V gene TRBV5-4, with 7 bases that match TRBD1. CDR1 and CDR2 from the germline V gene are SGHNT and YYREEE (reference sequence). The CDR3 has 13 amino acids. Trimming took 3 bases from V and 5 from J; bases not matched to a gene: 4. The CDR3 DNA sequence: TGTGCCAGCAGCTACAGGGGAGCGGAGACCCAGTACTTC. Residues: CASSYRGAETQYF.

This clone was seen a single time. The chain links TRBV28 to TRBJ2-3, with D possibly being TRBD1 (6 bases). CDR3 length: 15 residues. Trimming removed 6 bases at V and 0 bases at J, with 13 bases between. Germline V gene lookup returns CDR1 MDHEN and CDR2 SYDVKM. In nucleotides, the CDR3 is TGTGCCAGCAGCCTCCGGACAGCAAGCACAGATACGCAGTATTTT. It specifies CASSLRTASTDTQYF.

V and J are TRBV6-5 and TRBJ2-7; D uncertain. Trimming removed 2 bases at V and 4 bases at J, with 15 bases between. The CDR3 totals 15 residues. Germline V gene sequence: CDR1 MNHEY, CDR2 SVGAGI. Here the CDR3 reads CASSYTIGKGYEQYF. The CDR3 nucleotides are TGTGCCAGCAGTTACACGATTGGAAAGGGATACGAGCAGTACTTC.

The V and J genes are TRBV7-9 and TRBJ2-3; the D is unclear. The germline V gene encodes CDR1 SEHNR and CDR2 FQNEAQ (reference sequence). Trimming took off 4 bases at V and 0 bases at J, with 8 bases between the two ends. The CDR3 is made up of 14 amino acids. The CDR3 DNA is TGTGCCAGCAGCTACTGGGATAGCACAGATACGCAGTATTTT. Amino acid sequence: CASSYWDSTDTQYF.

V is TRBV27 and J is TRBJ1-1; 7 nucleotides match TRBD1. The CDR3 consists of 15 residues. Unmatched junction bases numbered 11, after V lost 5 bases and J lost 5 bases. The germline gives CDR1 MNHEY, CDR2 SMNVEV (reference sequence). CDR3 coding DNA: TGTGCCAGCAGTCGTTCCATGGGACAGCCGACTGAAGCTTTCTTT. Translation: CASSRSMGQPTEAFF.

CDR3 sequence: CASSRDKGTQYF. The CDR3 nucleotides are TGTGCCAGCAGCCGGGACAAAGGGACCCAGTACTTC. V usage is TRBV7-2 and J usage is TRBJ2-5; the D gene is possibly TRBD1 (6 bases). V was clipped by 5 bases and J by 7 bases, with 11 bases between them. Germline V gives CDR1 SGHTA, CDR2 FQGNSA. CDR3 size: 12 residues.

This rearrangement joins TRBV27 to TRBJ2-7, with a possible D match to TRBD1 (6 bases). Germline V gene lookup returns CDR1 MNHEY and CDR2 SMNVEV (reference sequence). The CDR3 is 13 residues long. V dropped 6 bases and J dropped 0 bases, with 9 bases sitting between them. The CDR3 loop reads CASRLGASYEQYF. In nucleotides, the CDR3 is TGTGCCAGCAGATTGGGGGCCTCCTACGAGCAGTACTTC.

The J gene is TRBJ2-6, the V gene TRBV5-1; 8 positions agree with TRBD1. The CDR3 contains 16 residues. The junction had 3 bases not matched to a gene; V was cut back by 2 bases and J by 2 bases. Germline V gene sequence: CDR1 SGHRS, CDR2 YFSETQ. The CDR3 spells CASSLVQGAGANVLTF. CDR3 nucleotides: TGCGCCAGCAGCTTAGTACAGGGGGCTGGGGCCAACGTCCTGACTTTC. The full variable domain, completed using reference TRBV5-1 and TRBJ2-6, is KAGVTQTPRYLIKTRGQQVTLSCSPISGHRSVSWYQQTPGQGLQFLFEYFSETQRNKGNFPGRFSGRQFSNSRSEMNVSTLELGDSALYLCASSLVQGAGANVLTFGAGSRLTVL.

This rearrangement joins TRBV29-1 to TRBJ1-4, with D possibly matching TRBD1 (6 bases). The V end lost 7 bases, the J end lost 4 bases, and 10 bases lay between the germline ends. The CDR3 is 12 residues long. Germline CDR1 is SQVTM and CDR2 is ANQGSEA. CDR3 coding DNA: TGCAGCGCCGGACAGAGTAATGAAAAACTGTTTTTT. Its translation is CSAGQSNEKLFF.